This T cell receptor beta chain derives from a study of blood T cells in healthy people across ages. Each donor's blood draw was around 10 milliliters of peripheral blood. A sample-barcoded 5' primer and a J-beta primer mix were used in a second PCR of roughly 7 to 12 cycles. TCRdb analysed the 5' RACE reads with MiXCR anew, one entry per CDR3 protein. This table has 1.8 million or so distinct CDR3 sequences, roughly 43% appearing once. About this clonotype: Its cognate antigen is unknown.

The germline V gene encodes CDR1 SGHRS and CDR2 YFSETQ. The length of the CDR3 is 15 residues. The V gene lost 0 bases and the J gene lost 9 bases, with 16 bases spanning the gap. Study-wide results and limits: The study found more naive CD4+ cells and higher diversity in long-lived than aged donors. Changes in expanded clonotypes were possibly confounded, as the CMV status of donors was unknown.

This sequence joins TRBV5-1 and TRBJ2-1; D is perhaps TRBD1 (6 bases). This clonotype was sampled from a human donor in good health. The source material was blood. Here the CDR3 DNA reads TGCGCCAGCAGCTTGGAGGTGGGGGCCGGGGTTGAGCAGTTCTTC. This gives the protein CASSLEVGAGVEQFF.